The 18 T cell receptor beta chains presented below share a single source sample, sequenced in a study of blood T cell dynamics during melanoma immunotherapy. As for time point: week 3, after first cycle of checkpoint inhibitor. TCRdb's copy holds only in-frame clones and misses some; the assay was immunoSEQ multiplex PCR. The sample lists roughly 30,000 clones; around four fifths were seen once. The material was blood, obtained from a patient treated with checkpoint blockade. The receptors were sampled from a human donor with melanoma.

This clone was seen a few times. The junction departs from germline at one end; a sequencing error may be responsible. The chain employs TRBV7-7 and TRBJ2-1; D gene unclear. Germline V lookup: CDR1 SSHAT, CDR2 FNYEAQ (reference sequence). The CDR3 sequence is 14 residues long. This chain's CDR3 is CASSSGSSDNEQFF. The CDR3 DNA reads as TGTGCTAGCAGCTCCGGGTCCTCTGACAATGAGCAGTTCTTC.

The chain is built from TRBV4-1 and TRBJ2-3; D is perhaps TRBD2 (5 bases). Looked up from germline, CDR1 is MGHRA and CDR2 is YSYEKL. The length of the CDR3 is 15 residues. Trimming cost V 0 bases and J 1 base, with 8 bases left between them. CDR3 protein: CASSQDPGGTDTQYF. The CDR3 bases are TGCGCCAGCAGCCAAGACCCCGGGGGCACAGATACGCAGTATTTT.

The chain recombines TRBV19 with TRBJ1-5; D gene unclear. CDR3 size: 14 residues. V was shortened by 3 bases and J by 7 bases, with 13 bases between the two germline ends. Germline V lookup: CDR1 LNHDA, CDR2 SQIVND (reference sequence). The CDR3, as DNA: TGTGCCAGTAGTATCTCGTGGGGAGGGCAGCCCCAGCATTTT. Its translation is CASSISWGGQPQHF.

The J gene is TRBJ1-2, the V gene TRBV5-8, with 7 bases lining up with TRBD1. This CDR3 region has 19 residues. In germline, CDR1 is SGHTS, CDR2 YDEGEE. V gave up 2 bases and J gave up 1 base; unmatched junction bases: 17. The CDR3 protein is CASSFFGRDSYILNYGYTF. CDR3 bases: TGTGCCAGCAGCTTCTTTGGTCGGGACAGCTACATCCTTAACTATGGCTACACCTTC.

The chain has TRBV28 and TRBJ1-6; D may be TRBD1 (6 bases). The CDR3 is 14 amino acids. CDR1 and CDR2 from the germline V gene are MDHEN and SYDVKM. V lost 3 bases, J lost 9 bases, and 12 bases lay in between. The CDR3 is CASSFGGRGSPLHF. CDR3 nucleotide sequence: TGTGCCAGCAGTTTCGGGGGCAGGGGTTCACCCCTCCACTTT.

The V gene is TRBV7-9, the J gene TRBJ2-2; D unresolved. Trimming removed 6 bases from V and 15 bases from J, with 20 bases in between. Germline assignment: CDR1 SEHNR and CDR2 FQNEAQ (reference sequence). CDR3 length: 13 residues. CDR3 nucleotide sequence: TGTGCCAGCAGTTCCCCACCCGACTGGGGAATGTTTTTT. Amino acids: CASSSPPDWGMFF.

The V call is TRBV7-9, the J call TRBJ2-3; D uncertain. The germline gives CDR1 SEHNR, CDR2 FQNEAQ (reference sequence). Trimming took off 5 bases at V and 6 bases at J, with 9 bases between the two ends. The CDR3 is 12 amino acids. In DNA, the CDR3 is TGTGCCAGCAGCCCCCCCCAGGATACGCAGTATTTT. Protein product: CASSPPQDTQYF.

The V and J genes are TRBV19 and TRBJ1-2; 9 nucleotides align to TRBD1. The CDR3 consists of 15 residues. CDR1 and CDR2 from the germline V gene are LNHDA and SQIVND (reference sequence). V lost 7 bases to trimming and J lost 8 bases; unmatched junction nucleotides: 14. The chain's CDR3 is CASTKLRGQGAGYTF. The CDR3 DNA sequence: TGTGCCAGTACCAAGCTGAGGGGACAGGGCGCGGGCTACACCTTC.

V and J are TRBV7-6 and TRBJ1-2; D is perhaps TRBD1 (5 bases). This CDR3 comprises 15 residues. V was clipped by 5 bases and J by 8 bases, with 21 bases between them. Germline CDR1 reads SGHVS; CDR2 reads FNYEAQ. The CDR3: CASSRGGVDGTGYTF. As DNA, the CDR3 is TGTGCCAGCAGCCGGGGGGGGGTCGACGGTACGGGCTACACCTTC.

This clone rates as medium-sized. The CDR3 DNA is TGTGCCAGCAGTTCTCGGGACATAACTAACTATGGCTACACCTTC. Encoded protein: CASSSRDITNYGYTF. The chain is built from TRBV2 and TRBJ1-2, with D possibly being TRBD1 (6 bases). The V gene lost 5 bases and the J gene lost 0 bases, with 13 bases spanning the gap. Germline V CDR1 and CDR2: SNHLY, FYNNEI. This CDR3 spans 15 amino acids.

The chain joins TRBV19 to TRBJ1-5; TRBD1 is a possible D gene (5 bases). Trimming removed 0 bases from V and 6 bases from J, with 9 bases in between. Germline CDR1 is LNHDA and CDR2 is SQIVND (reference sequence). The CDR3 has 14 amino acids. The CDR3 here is CASSIDTGGQPQHF. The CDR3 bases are TGTGCCAGTAGTATAGATACAGGCGGTCAGCCCCAGCATTTT.

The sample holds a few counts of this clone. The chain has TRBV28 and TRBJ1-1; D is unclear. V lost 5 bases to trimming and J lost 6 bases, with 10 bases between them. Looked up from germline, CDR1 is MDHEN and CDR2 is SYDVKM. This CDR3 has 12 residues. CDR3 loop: CASSKDVAEAFF. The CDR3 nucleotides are TGTGCCAGCAGTAAGGATGTCGCTGAAGCTTTCTTT.

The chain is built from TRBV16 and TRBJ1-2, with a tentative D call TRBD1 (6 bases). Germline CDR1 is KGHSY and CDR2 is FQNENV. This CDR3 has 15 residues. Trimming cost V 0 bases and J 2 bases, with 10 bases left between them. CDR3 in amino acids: CASSQSGGLNYGYTF. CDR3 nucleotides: TGTGCCAGCAGCCAATCGGGGGGGCTGAACTATGGCTACACCTTC.

The CDR3 DNA reads TGTGCCAGCAGTCCTGGTCTCAGTCCGAACACTGAAGCTTTCTTT. Amino acids: CASSPGLSPNTEAFF. The chain combines TRBV27 with TRBJ1-1; no reliable D call. CDR3 length equals 15 residues. V gave up 5 bases and J gave up 1 base, with 14 bases separating them. Germline V lookup: CDR1 MNHEY, CDR2 SMNVEV (reference sequence).

The DNA of the CDR3 is TGCAGCGTTGAAGGCGGCCAGCGAAATGAAAAACTGTTTTTT. Its translation is CSVEGGQRNEKLFF. The chain combines TRBV29-1 with TRBJ1-4; D is undetermined. The V end was cut by 1 base, the J end by 5 bases, with 11 bases between. Germline loops: CDR1 SQVTM, CDR2 ANQGSEA. This CDR3 comprises 14 residues.

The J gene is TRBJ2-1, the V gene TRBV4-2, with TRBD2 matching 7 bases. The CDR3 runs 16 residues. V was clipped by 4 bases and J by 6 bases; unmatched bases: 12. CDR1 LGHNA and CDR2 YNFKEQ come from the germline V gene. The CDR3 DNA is TGTGCCAGCAGCCCAGCTTACGGGGGGAACCCCAATGAGCAGTTCTTC. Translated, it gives CASSPAYGGNPNEQFF.

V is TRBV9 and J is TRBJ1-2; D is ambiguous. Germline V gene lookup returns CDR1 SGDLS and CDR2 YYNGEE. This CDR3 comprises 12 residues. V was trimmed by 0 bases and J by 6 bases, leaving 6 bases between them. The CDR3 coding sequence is TGTGCCAGCAGCGTAGCTGAGAATGGCTACACCTTC. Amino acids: CASSVAENGYTF.

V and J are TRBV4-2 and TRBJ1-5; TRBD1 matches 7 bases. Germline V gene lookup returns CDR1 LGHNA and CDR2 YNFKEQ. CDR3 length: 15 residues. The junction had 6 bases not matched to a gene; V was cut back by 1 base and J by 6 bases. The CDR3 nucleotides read TGTGCCAGCAGCCAAGTGGGGACAGTCAGTCAGCCCCAGCATTTT. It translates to CASSQVGTVSQPQHF.